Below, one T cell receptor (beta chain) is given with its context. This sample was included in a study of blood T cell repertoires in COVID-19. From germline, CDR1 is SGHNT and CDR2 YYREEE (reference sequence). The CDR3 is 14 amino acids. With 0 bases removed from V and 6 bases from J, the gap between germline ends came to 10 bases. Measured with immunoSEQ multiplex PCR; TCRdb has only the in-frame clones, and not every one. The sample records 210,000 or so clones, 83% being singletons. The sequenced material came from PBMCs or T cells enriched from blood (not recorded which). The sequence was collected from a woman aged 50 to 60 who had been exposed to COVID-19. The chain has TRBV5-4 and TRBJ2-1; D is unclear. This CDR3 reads CASSLGGVFNEQFF. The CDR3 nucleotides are TGTGCCAGCAGCTTGGGAGGCGTCTTCAATGAGCAGTTCTTC.